This TCR beta chain is drawn from a study of OX40 agonist ivuxolimab in advanced cancers. This CDR3 is 14 amino acids long. The germline V gene has CDR1 MGHRA and CDR2 YSYEKL. The ends were cut back, 1 base at V and 2 bases at J, with 8 bases in the middle. Study-wide results and caveats: Certain nonresponders additionally had low normalized T-cell clonal expansion. Among expanded peripheral T cells, antigen specificity went undetermined. Among the lowest peripheral clonal expansion occurred in 0.1-3.0 mg/kg partial responders.

Some clones are missing from TCRdb's copy, which holds only in-frame ones; the method was immunoSEQ multiplex PCR. Of 73,000 or so clones in the sample, around 86% were seen once. For this clone: Antigen: not known.

Sequences were derived from CD4+ or CD8+ T cells sorted from blood, sampled in a trial of the OX40 agonist ivuxolimab. This chain links TRBV4-1 with TRBJ2-5, with unresolved D. The source is an adult with an advanced solid tumor such as melanoma, head and neck, liver or kidney cancer. The CDR3 spells CASSQGSNQETQYF. The CDR3, as DNA: TGCGCCAGCAGCCAAGGATCCAATCAAGAGACCCAGTACTTC.